Included here is one T cell receptor (beta chain) sequence, with context. The specificity of this receptor is unknown. One base away there is no much larger clone; base qualities are not given. This sample stems from a study of blood T cell repertoires in COVID-19 (dated by TCRdb to about 2020). About the study as a whole: Samples covering the acute and convalescent phases of COVID-19 were provided by collaborators in the United States, Italy and Spain. The repertoires were released in a freely available public database intended as a resource for research on the immune response to SARS-CoV-2. Where available, HLA class I and class II types were obtained from metadata supplied by the sample provider rather than from assay-based typing. The prospective study material was composed of cDNA or gDNA derived from T cells, B-cell-depleted T cells, or PBMCs. The samples were drawn from the first 160 participants of the ongoing ImmuneRACE study and from 950 to 1,500 subjects provided by 6 global collaborators. The dataset comprised deeply sampled blood TCRbeta repertoires from subjects exposed to, actively infected with, or recovered from COVID-19. The sample metadata nearly always contained a de-identified subject ID, COVID-19 status, age in years and sex.

Results the study describes overall, beyond this receptor: The quantity of clinical and demographic metadata differed by source and by participant and was supplied without curation.

Each collaborating institution followed its own protocols to collect whole blood in K2EDTA tubes. For TCRbeta analysis, collaborators shipped samples as frozen whole blood, isolated PBMCs, or DNA extracted from either of those sample types. The immunoSEQ Assay, a bias-controlled multiplex PCR, was used to amplify TCRbeta CDR3 regions from genomic DNA. In the paper's pipeline: Within the assay, amplification of reference gene primers was used to estimate how many nucleated cells each sample contained. To quantify the absolute abundance of each unique TCRbeta CDR3 rearrangement, sequence reads were collapsed and filtered. For each sample, productive Simpson clonality was calculated as the square root of Simpson's diversity index across productive rearrangements. The table comes from immuneACCESS by way of TCRdb, which keeps in-frame sequences with V and J called. Part of the clones is missing from these tables; in studies checked, under half for an unresolved V gene and the rest for unknown reasons. That table furnishes V, J and clone size, whereas the DNA furnished D and trimming. The sample profile shows fewer than 300,000 clones; about 89% of them were found once. Of the sample, 0.75% to 0.9% falls within the top ten clones.

Looking up the germline V gene yields CDR1 ENHRY and CDR2 SYGVKD. The CDR3 goes from the cysteine to the phenylalanine over 17 residues. The kept DNA is CDR3 alone, 51 bases in frame from the first base. V lost 6 bases and J lost 6 bases; the stretch between them is 21 bases long. Material for sequencing was peripheral blood. The sequence derives from a man aged 30-40 years with acute or convalescent COVID-19. Here the chain combines TRBV10-3 and TRBJ1-6; the D gene cannot be named for sure. The DNA sequence reads TGTGCCATCAGCGAGATCATTCTACCTATCGTTAATTCACCCCTCCACTTT. Its product reads: CAISEIILPIVNSPLHF.